This T cell receptor beta chain was recorded in a study of blood T cell repertoires in COVID-19 (dated by TCRdb to between 2020 and 2021). At the level of the whole study: The collaborator samples originated in the United States, Italy and Spain and spanned the acute and convalescent phases of COVID-19. The samples were drawn from the first 160 participants of the ongoing ImmuneRACE study and from 1,254 subjects provided by 6 global collaborators. The sample metadata nearly always contained a de-identified subject ID, COVID-19 status, age in years and sex. Where available, HLA class I and class II types were taken from metadata supplied by the sample provider and were not determined by assay-based typing. The repertoires were released in a freely available public database meant as a resource for research on the immune response to SARS-CoV-2. Deeply sampled blood TCRbeta repertoires from subjects exposed to, actively infected with, or recovered from COVID-19 were included in the dataset. The material from the prospective study consisted of cDNA or gDNA derived from T cells, B-cell-depleted T cells, or PBMCs. Results the study describes overall, beyond this receptor: The quantity of clinical and demographic metadata differed by source and by participant and was supplied without curation.

This clone has a single count. It has no known antigen specificity. Base qualities are not provided; no much larger clone lies one nucleotide away. The CDR3 sequence holds 13 residues, the cysteine and phenylalanine included. Only CDR3 DNA is held: 39 bases, read in frame from base 1. Per the germline V gene, KGHDR is the CDR1 and SFDVKD is the CDR2. V sheds 5 bases and J sheds 1 base, leaving 7 bases between their ends. In the prospective study, participants were about 18 to 95 years old, resided in about two dozen geographic areas of the United States, and were enrolled through a virtual design. In the prospective study, participants were assigned to cohorts based on the clinical history participants reported in a screening survey and a study questionnaire. Recovered participants in ImmuneRACE Cohort 3 were defined as having two consecutive negative NP/OP PCR tests, clearance from a healthcare professional, or resolution of symptoms. In the prospective study, mobile phlebotomists collected whole blood, serum and a nasopharyngeal or oropharyngeal swab from each participant. Participants in the prospective study had the option to provide additional blood draws and questionnaires over a 2-month period. Prospective study blood samples were shipped either frozen or at room temperature before DNA extraction.

TCRbeta CDR3 regions were amplified from genomic DNA using the immunoSEQ Assay, a bias-controlled multiplex PCR. Under the source paper's analysis protocol: Nucleated cell counts per sample were estimated from amplification of reference gene primers within the assay. To quantify the absolute abundance of each unique TCRbeta CDR3 rearrangement, sequence reads were collapsed and filtered. For each sample, productive Simpson clonality was calculated as the square root of Simpson's diversity index across productive rearrangements. TCRdb took over this immuneACCESS table, retaining in-frame rearrangements with V and J assigned. Such tables are incomplete; in checked studies, under half of the missing clones stem from an unresolved V gene, and the remainder is unexplained. V and J calls plus clone size are reproduced from that table; the DNA served to infer D and trimming. This sample lists about 370,000 clones; 85% to 90% were detected once. Clones ranked in the top ten supply roughly 1% of the sample.

The rearranged segments are TRBV24-1 and TRBJ1-1; the D gene identity is not certain. This TCR derives from a man between 18 and 29 years old who had recovered from COVID-19. Material: PBMCs or T cells enriched from blood (not recorded which). The DNA sequence is as follows: TGTGCCACCAGTGTGGCAGGGAACACTGAAGCTTTCTTT. Its protein product is CATSVAGNTEAFF.